These T cell receptor beta chains were read from a single sample in a study of radiation and T cells in renal cell carcinoma. TCRdb's copy holds only in-frame clones and misses some; the assay was immunoSEQ multiplex PCR. The sample carries 15,000 to 20,000 clones, 45% to 65% recorded once. The sample was tumor tissue, taken from a patient whose treatment was nephrectomy without radiotherapy. These receptors originate from a man in his forties with renal cell carcinoma. Both conserved end residues are part of each CDR3. A D gene is named only where the DNA matches it firmly. Some rows have no size entry. The others give once, few or many, or a class for an expanded clone.

j_gene	abundance	d_gene	v_gene	CDR3aa	CDR3nt
TRBJ1-4	NA	NA	TRBV21-1	CARGRATNEKLFF	TGTGCCCGCGGTCGGGCAACTAATGAAAAACTGTTTTTT
TRBJ2-2	NA	TRBD2	TRBV7-3	CASSPGGYTGELFF	TGTGCCAGCAGCCCCGGGGGGTACACCGGGGAGCTGTTTTTT
TRBJ1-6	NA	TRBD1	TRBV6-5	CASSYDRGSPLHF	TGTGCCAGCAGTTACGACAGGGGTTCACCCCTCCACTTT
TRBJ2-1	NA	TRBD1	TRBV4-1	CASATGHDEQFF	TGCGCCAGTGCGACAGGGCACGATGAGCAGTTCTTC
TRBJ1-4	NA	NA	TRBV7-8	CASSPLGGSSPGTNEKLFF	TGTGCCAGCAGCCCCCTCGGGGGGTCGAGCCCTGGAACTAATGAAAAACTGTTTTTT
TRBJ2-7	NA	NA	TRBV27	CASSLSSGWSYEQYF	TGTGCCAGCAGTTTATCGTCCGGGTGGTCCTACGAGCAGTACTTC
TRBJ1-5	once	NA	TRBV28	CASSLRDRSKAYSNQPQHF	TGTGCCAGCAGTTTACGGGACCGATCTAAGGCTTATAGCAATCAGCCCCAGCATTTT
TRBJ1-1	NA	NA	TRBV20-1	CSAPLNTEAFF	TGCAGTGCTCCTTTGAACACTGAAGCTTTCTTT
TRBJ2-1	medium-sized	TRBD1	TRBV12-5	CASGLVGGQGAYLPYNEQFF	TGTGCTAGTGGTTTGGTGGGGGGACAGGGGGCCTACCTACCCTACAATGAGCAGTTCTTC
TRBJ1-2	medium-sized	NA	TRBV6-5	CASSPSQGTPYGYTF	TGTGCCAGCAGTCCTTCACAGGGTACGCCCTATGGCTACACCTTC
TRBJ2-5	NA	TRBD2	TRBV29-1	CSVEGVAGGPRETQYF	TGCAGCGTTGAAGGGGTAGCGGGGGGGCCCCGGGAGACCCAGTACTTC
TRBJ1-1	few	NA	TRBV13	CASRPEDTEAFF	TGTGCCAGCAGGCCAGAAGACACTGAAGCTTTCTTT
TRBJ2-2	once	TRBD2	TRBV6-5	CASSYASGGRNGELFF	TGTGCCAGCAGTTACGCTAGCGGGGGGAGAAACGGGGAGCTGTTTTTT
TRBJ2-1	once	TRBD2	TRBV30	CAWRGTEEGLADFDEQFF	TGTGCCTGGAGAGGGACTGAGGAGGGACTAGCGGACTTCGATGAGCAGTTCTTC
TRBJ2-7	NA	NA	TRBV28	CASSFEAGEGDPYEQYF	TGTGCCAGCAGTTTCGAAGCAGGGGAGGGGGATCCCTACGAGCAGTACTTC
TRBJ2-2	NA	TRBD2	TRBV5-1	CASSSLGGTRNTGELFF	TGCGCCAGCAGCTCGTTGGGAGGGACTAGAAACACCGGGGAGCTGTTTTTT
TRBJ2-1	NA	TRBD1	TRBV6-5	CASSYLGQGYNEQFF	TGTGCCAGCAGTTATCTAGGACAGGGGTACAATGAGCAGTTCTTC
TRBJ1-2	NA	NA	TRBV28	CASSSQAGVRTF	TGTGCCAGCAGTTCGCAGGCAGGGGTAAGGACCTTC
TRBJ2-3	NA	TRBD2	TRBV19	CASSIAQRGAGDTQYF	TGTGCCAGTAGTATAGCCCAGCGGGGGGCCGGAGATACGCAGTATTTT
TRBJ1-1	NA	TRBD1	TRBV19	CATTQGLNTEAFF	TGTGCCACCACACAGGGGCTAAACACTGAAGCTTTCTTT
TRBJ1-1	few	TRBD1	TRBV13	CASSLARQGADTEAFF	TGTGCCAGCAGCTTGGCGAGACAGGGGGCTGACACTGAAGCTTTCTTT
TRBJ1-4	NA	NA	TRBV5-1	CASSLSATSNEKLFF	TGCGCCAGCAGCTTGTCGGCCACGTCTAATGAAAAACTGTTTTTT
TRBJ1-5	NA	TRBD1	TRBV29-1	CSVWDRGNQPQHF	TGCAGCGTGTGGGACAGGGGAAATCAGCCCCAGCATTTT
TRBJ1-2	NA	NA	TRBV27	CASRSDNYGYTF	TGTGCCAGCCGGAGTGATAACTATGGCTACACCTTC
TRBJ1-4	NA	NA	TRBV7-8	CASNTEGGEKLFF	TGTGCCAGCAACACTGAAGGAGGTGAAAAACTGTTTTTT
TRBJ1-1	NA	TRBD1	TRBV9	CASSHPTGENTEAFF	TGTGCCAGCAGCCACCCGACAGGGGAGAACACTGAAGCTTTCTTT
TRBJ2-7	NA	TRBD2	TRBV6-4	CASSETSDSYEQYF	TGTGCCAGCAGTGAAACTAGCGACTCCTACGAGCAGTACTTC
TRBJ2-1	NA	TRBD2	TRBV19	CASSPRGGLNNEQFF	TGTGCCAGTAGTCCCCGGGGGGGGCTTAACAATGAGCAGTTCTTC
TRBJ2-1	NA	TRBD2	TRBV5-4	CASSYALAGGSNEQFF	TGTGCCAGCAGCTACGCACTAGCGGGGGGTAGCAATGAGCAGTTCTTC
TRBJ1-2	NA	TRBD1	TRBV29-1	CSVTEGAGYGYTF	TGCAGCGTTACAGAGGGGGCGGGGTATGGCTACACCTTC
TRBJ1-2	NA	TRBD1	TRBV7-2	CASSLGDRGLGGYTF	TGTGCCAGCAGCTTAGGGGACAGGGGGCTGGGTGGCTACACCTTC
TRBJ2-5	NA	TRBD2	TRBV4-1	CASSQRGVGETQYF	TGCGCCAGCAGCCAGCGGGGGGTTGGGGAGACCCAGTACTTC
TRBJ1-2	NA	NA	TRBV6-1	CASSDRWAGDYGYTF	TGTGCCAGCAGTGACAGGTGGGCAGGGGACTATGGCTACACCTTC
TRBJ2-1	NA	NA	TRBV5-4	CASSLQSGYEKQFF	TGTGCCAGCAGCTTGCAATCAGGGTATGAGAAGCAGTTCTTC
TRBJ2-3	NA	TRBD2	TRBV2	CASSAQSGGLDTQYF	TGTGCCAGCAGTGCGCAAAGCGGGGGGCTGGATACGCAGTATTTT
TRBJ2-3	NA	NA	TRBV4-2	CASSQSLGVNTDTQYF	TGTGCCAGCAGCCAATCACTAGGGGTGAACACAGATACGCAGTATTTT
TRBJ2-5	NA	NA	TRBV10-2	CASSKQGGQETQYF	TGCGCCAGCAGTAAACAGGGGGGGCAAGAGACCCAGTACTTC
TRBJ1-5	NA	NA	TRBV2	CASSDTNQPQHF	TGTGCCAGCAGTGACACTAATCAGCCCCAGCATTTT
TRBJ1-1	NA	TRBD1	TRBV12-5	CASGLEVGRGTEAFF	TGTGCTAGTGGTTTGGAAGTGGGCAGGGGGACTGAAGCTTTCTTT
TRBJ2-7	few	NA	TRBV27	CASSDRSYEQYF	TGTGCCAGCAGTGACCGTTCCTACGAGCAGTACTTC
TRBJ1-1	few	TRBD1	TRBV7-3	CASSSGSGQGTEAFF	TGTGCCAGCAGCTCTGGTTCGGGACAGGGAACTGAAGCTTTCTTT
TRBJ2-2	NA	TRBD1	TRBV5-1	CASSFPGGTGELFF	TGCGCCAGCAGCTTCCCAGGGGGAACCGGGGAGCTGTTTTTT
TRBJ2-2	few	NA	TRBV14	CASSLQGYGGELFF	TGTGCCAGCAGCCTACAGGGTTACGGCGGGGAGCTGTTTTTT
TRBJ2-5	NA	NA	TRBV28	CASSLGGSEGTQYF	TGTGCCAGCAGTTTAGGGGGATCGGAGGGGACCCAGTACTTC
TRBJ2-7	once	NA	TRBV9	CASSPTGGLRYEQYF	TGTGCCAGCAGCCCTACCGGGGGTTTGAGGTACGAGCAGTACTTC